Each of the 7 T cell receptor beta chains below was sequenced from the same sample in a study of graft-versus-host responses after intestinal transplantation. Only in-frame clones appear in the TCRdb table, and some are missing; sequencing was by immunoSEQ multiplex PCR. The sample contains tens of thousands of clones, over 90% of which appear only once. Their antigens are not known. This specimen consisted of unstimulated CD4+ T cells sorted from spleen or lymph node cells, obtained before transplant. These receptor sequences come from a human donor who was the organ donor for an intestinal transplant.

This chain links TRBV7-2 with TRBJ2-3; D unclear. Germline V lookup: CDR1 SGHTA, CDR2 FQGNSA. CDR3 length: 12 residues. V gave up 1 base and J gave up 6 bases, with 5 bases separating them. CDR3 loop: CASSLGRDTQYF. In nucleotides, the CDR3 is TGTGCCAGCAGCTTAGGCAGGGATACGCAGTATTTT.

The V call is TRBV7-2, the J call TRBJ2-5; D gene ambiguous. The tail of the sequence fits TRBJ2-7 better, so the J call may be wrong. Germline values: CDR1 SGHTA, CDR2 FQGNSA. The CDR3 loop spans 16 amino acids. CDR3 sequence (DNA): TGTGCCAGCAGCTTAGCGGTAGGATGGGTCGCCTACGAGCAGTACTTC. Protein: CASSLAVGWVAYEQYF.

The chain has TRBV7-2 and TRBJ2-1; 12 nucleotides line up with TRBD1. This CDR3 has 15 amino acids. The V gene's germline CDR1 is SGHTA and CDR2 FQGNSA. The V segment lost 5 bases and the J segment 7 bases; nucleotides outside the gene matches: 6. CDR3: CASSQGQGAGNEQFF. The CDR3 DNA is TGTGCCAGCAGCCAGGGACAGGGGGCTGGGAATGAGCAGTTCTTC.

The chain is built from TRBV10-3 and TRBJ2-7; a possible D gene is TRBD1 (6 bases). Trimming removed 7 bases from V and 0 bases from J, with 13 bases in between. CDR1 is ENHRY and CDR2 is SYGVKD in the germline V gene. The CDR3 consists of 14 residues. This CDR3 is CAITATGLSYEQYF. CDR3 in DNA: TGTGCCATCACCGCGACAGGACTCTCCTACGAGCAGTACTTC.

The chain couples TRBV18 to TRBJ2-4; maybe TRBD2 (5 bases). V lost 2 bases to trimming and J lost 7 bases, with 15 bases between them. This CDR3 has 15 amino acids. Germline CDR1 is KGHSH and CDR2 is LQKENI. The CDR3 sequence: CASSPISGTRNIQYF. The CDR3 DNA follows: TGTGCCAGCTCACCAATCTCCGGCACTAGGAACATTCAGTACTTC.

The V gene is TRBV28, the J gene TRBJ1-6, with 10 bases that match TRBD1. V lost 4 bases to trimming and J lost 9 bases; unmatched junction nucleotides: 6. The CDR3 spans 15 residues. From germline, CDR1 is MDHEN and CDR2 SYDVKM. CDR3 DNA: TGTGCCAGCAGTTCGCCGGGACAGGGGCTTTCACCCCTCCACTTT. Translated, it gives CASSSPGQGLSPLHF.

In its sample, this clone was seen a few times. This chain joins TRBV4-2 and TRBJ2-3, with D possibly being TRBD1 (6 bases). V lost 0 bases and J 4 bases, leaving 20 bases between the germline ends. The CDR3 is 18 amino acids. The germline gives CDR1 LGHNA, CDR2 YNFKEQ. The CDR3 protein is CASSQDEGVVFGPDTQYF. CDR3 DNA sequence: TGTGCCAGCAGCCAAGATGAGGGGGTAGTTTTTGGGCCAGATACGCAGTATTTT.